What follows describes a single T cell receptor beta chain. The data were obtained in a study of blood T cell repertoires in COVID-19. Turning to the study itself: In each case, the material was cDNA or gDNA derived from T cells, B-cell-depleted T cells, or PBMCs.

J lost 5 bases, V lost 6 bases, and 4 bases had no gene match. This CDR3 spans 12 amino acids. CDR1 is SQVTM and CDR2 is ANQGSEA in the germline V gene. The data were produced by immunoSEQ multiplex PCR, yet TCRdb's version contains in-frame clones alone and is incomplete. The sample carries 310,000 or so clones, around 87% recorded once. The source is a man in his 70s with acute or convalescent COVID-19. The sample comprised peripheral blood. J is TRBJ2-5 and V is TRBV29-1, with TRBD1 identical over 9 bases. CDR3 protein: CSVGTGRETQYF. CDR3 DNA: TGCAGCGTAGGGACAGGGAGGGAGACCCAGTACTTC.